One and the same sample provided the 22 T cell receptor beta chains below, sequenced in a study of T cells after yellow fever vaccination. MiXCR, run by TCRdb on the 5' RACE reads, gives a single entry per CDR3 protein. Of approximately 120,000 distinct CDR3 sequences detected, roughly 6.7% appear once; the ten largest clones hold roughly 2.5%. Sequencing was performed on CD4+ T cells sorted from PBMCs, taken more than 8 days after the first yellow fever vaccination. All receptors derive from a man between 18 and 29 years old who received the YFV17D yellow fever vaccine.

This clonotype showed up many times. The chain recombines TRBV5-1 with TRBJ2-3; D might be TRBD2 (7 bases). V was cut by 7 bases and J by 1 base, with 10 bases left in between. CDR3 length: 13 amino acids. The germline V gene has CDR1 SGHRS and CDR2 YFSETQ. CDR3 sequence reads: CASGGGGTDTQYF. In DNA form, the CDR3 reads TGCGCCAGCGGGGGGGGCGGCACAGATACGCAGTATTTT.

This clonotype came up many times. This chain links TRBV20-1 with TRBJ2-7, with 11 bases lining up with TRBD2. V was clipped by 6 bases and J by 6 bases; unmatched bases: 7. CDR1 DFQATT and CDR2 SNEGSKA come from the germline V gene (reference sequence). The CDR3 has 13 amino acids. The CDR3 region is CSALSGGATEQYF. CDR3 DNA sequence: TGCAGTGCCCTTAGCGGGGGGGCCACCGAGCAGTACTTC.

This clonotype occurred many times. The rearrangement joins TRBV6-5 to TRBJ1-6; D is uncertain. The CDR3 sequence is 18 residues long. V dropped 4 bases and J dropped 0 bases, with 16 bases sitting between them. Germline-derived CDR1 and CDR2 are MNHEY and SVGAGI. CDR3 region: CASSSPSHLSSYNSPLHF. As DNA, the CDR3 is TGTGCCAGCAGTTCCCCCAGTCACCTGAGCTCCTATAATTCACCCCTCCACTTT.

This clonotype was observed at least ten times. This chain links TRBV4-1 with TRBJ1-1, with D possibly being TRBD1 (6 bases). The V gene's germline CDR1 is MGHRA and CDR2 YSYEKL. This CDR3 is built from 14 residues. Trimming removed 2 bases at V and 5 bases at J, with 12 bases between. The CDR3 DNA is TGCGCCAGCAGCCAACCTACAGGGTCAACTGAAGCTTTCTTT. Translating it yields CASSQPTGSTEAFF.

For the CDR3, the DNA is TGTGCCAGGGGCCCCGGGCTCCCAGATACGCAGTATTTT. Translated, it gives CARGPGLPDTQYF. This chain uses TRBV5-6 with TRBJ2-3; D unclear. Germline assignment: CDR1 SGHDT and CDR2 YYEEEE. This CDR3 comprises 13 residues. V was shortened by 8 bases and J by 4 bases, with 14 bases between the two germline ends.

This clonotype was found many times. V usage is TRBV7-9 and J usage is TRBJ1-1, with unresolved D. The CDR3 is made up of 13 amino acids. The germline gives CDR1 SEHNR, CDR2 FQNEAQ (reference sequence). V lost 8 bases and J lost 4, with 14 bases in between. CDR3 protein: CASLRGFGTEAFF. The CDR3 coding sequence is TGTGCCAGCCTGAGAGGGTTCGGCACTGAAGCTTTCTTT.

The chain uses TRBV7-9 and TRBJ2-4; D possibly corresponds to TRBD1 (5 bases). This CDR3 is built from 14 residues. V was clipped by 1 base and J by 3 bases, with 7 bases between them. Germline V gives CDR1 SEHNR, CDR2 FQNEAQ (reference sequence). The CDR3 spells CASSLEGYKNIQYF. In nucleotides, the CDR3 is TGTGCCAGCAGCTTAGAGGGGTACAAAAACATTCAGTACTTC.

This clonotype has a count of ten or more. This chain connects TRBV5-6 to TRBJ2-3, with 9 bases identical to TRBD2. Per the germline V gene, CDR1 is SGHDT and CDR2 is YYEEEE. The V and J ends lost 2 bases and 4 bases, in that order; junction bases with no gene match: 5. The CDR3 spans 15 residues. CDR3 nucleotide sequence: TGTGCCAGCAGCTTTCCGGGACTAGCAGCAGATACGCAGTATTTT. Amino acid sequence: CASSFPGLAADTQYF.

This clonotype was counted at least ten times. The J gene is TRBJ1-2, the V gene TRBV7-2, with unresolved D. The CDR3 is made up of 13 amino acids. V lost 6 bases to trimming and J lost 7 bases, with 15 bases between them. Germline CDR1 SGHTA, CDR2 FQGNSA. The CDR3 nucleotides read TGTGCCAGCAGTCAAAGTATCGGTTTTGGCTACACCTTC. This gives the protein CASSQSIGFGYTF.

This clonotype has ten or more counts. The V call is TRBV27, the J call TRBJ1-2; possible D gene TRBD1, 6 bases. CDR1 is MNHEY and CDR2 is SMNVEV in the germline V gene (reference sequence). The CDR3 has 14 residues. V lost 2 bases to trimming and J lost 5 bases, with 12 bases between them. The DNA of the CDR3 is TGTGCCAGCAGTTTAAACGACGGACAGTATGGCTACACCTTC. Protein product: CASSLNDGQYGYTF.

There are many counts of this clonotype. The rearrangement uses TRBV24-1 and TRBJ2-1, with D possibly TRBD2 on 5 matching bases. This CDR3 has 17 amino acids. CDR1 and CDR2 (germline): KGHDR, SFDVKD. V was clipped by 1 base and J by 0 bases, with 12 bases between them. CDR3 sequence (DNA): TGTGCCACCAGTGATTTAAGGGTCGGAGGCTCCTACAATGAGCAGTTCTTC. The encoded protein is CATSDLRVGGSYNEQFF.

The table lists this clonotype with many counts. The CDR3 region is CASSPELEGPEAFF. In DNA, the CDR3 is TGCGCCAGCAGCCCGGAACTGGAGGGGCCTGAAGCTTTCTTT. This chain uses TRBV5-1 with TRBJ1-1, with a weak D call TRBD1 (5 bases). CDR3 length equals 14 residues. Trimming shortened V by 4 bases and J by 6 bases, and 16 bases separated the two germline ends. CDR1 is SGHRS and CDR2 is YFSETQ in the germline V gene.

A few counts support this clonotype. V usage is TRBV11-2 and J usage is TRBJ1-5, with D possibly matching TRBD1 (6 bases). The length of the CDR3 is 14 residues. V was trimmed by 3 bases and J by 3 bases, leaving 9 bases between them. The germline V gene has CDR1 SGHAT and CDR2 FQNNGV. The CDR3: CASSLGHNNQPQHF. Written as DNA, the CDR3 is TGTGCCAGCAGCTTGGGACACAACAATCAGCCCCAGCATTTT.

The table lists this clonotype with many counts. V usage is TRBV12-3 or TRBV12-4 and J usage is TRBJ1-1; D uncertain. V shed 3 bases and J shed 1 base, with 9 bases lying between them. CDR3 length: 14 residues. The CDR3 here is CASSFMIRNTEAFF. The CDR3 region has the DNA TGTGCCAGCAGTTTTATGATCAGGAACACTGAAGCTTTCTTT.

This clonotype was seen a handful of times. The chain has TRBV20-1 and TRBJ1-4; 7 positions agree with TRBD1. Germline V gene lookup returns CDR1 DFQATT and CDR2 SNEGSKA (reference sequence). There are 13 residues in the CDR3. The trim removed 5 bases at V and 3 bases at J, leaving 3 bases unmatched. CDR3 protein: CSASTGPNEKLFF. DNA for the CDR3: TGCAGTGCTTCGACAGGGCCTAATGAAAAACTGTTTTTT.

The J gene is TRBJ2-1, the V gene TRBV11-1; 10 bases fit TRBD1. Germline V gene lookup returns CDR1 SGHAT and CDR2 FQDESV (reference sequence). V dropped 4 bases and J dropped 0; count of bases not matched to a gene: 12. The CDR3 extends over 19 amino acids. CDR3: CASSSTTGGGPSSYNEQFF. CDR3 DNA: TGTGCCAGCAGCTCCACGACAGGGGGCGGGCCGAGCTCCTACAATGAGCAGTTCTTC. The variable domain in full, completed from reference TRBV11-1 and TRBJ2-1, reads EAEVAQSPRYKITEKSQAVAFWCDPISGHATLYWYRQILGQGPELLVQFQDESVVDDSQLPKDRFSAERLKGVDSTLKIQPAELGDSAMYLCASSSTTGGGPSSYNEQFFGPGTRLTVL.

This clonotype was counted ten times or more. The J gene is TRBJ2-3, the V gene TRBV4-3; D could derive from TRBD1 or TRBD2 (6 bases each). The germline V and J ends were trimmed by 4 bases and 4 bases, with 15 bases remaining between them. This CDR3 contains 15 residues. Germline loops: CDR1 LGHNA, CDR2 YSLEER. The CDR3 nucleotides read TGCGCCAGCAGCCTACAATCGGGGGCCCCAGATACGCAGTATTTT. This gives the protein CASSLQSGAPDTQYF.

In the case of this clonotype: The junction departs from the called germline gene at one end, perhaps through a read error. The gene calls are TRBV4-2 and TRBJ2-1; perhaps TRBD2 as D (6 bases). The CDR3 is made up of 16 amino acids. The germline V gene has CDR1 LGHNA and CDR2 YNFKEQ. CDR3 in amino acids: CAISPGLASSYNEQFF. For the CDR3, the DNA is TGTGCCATCAGCCCCGGGCTAGCGAGCTCCTACAATGAGCAGTTCTTC.

This clonotype was counted ten times or more. The chain uses TRBV7-2 and TRBJ1-1, with D hard to call. V lost 3 bases and J lost 0, with 5 bases in between. The length of the CDR3 is 13 residues. CDR1 SGHTA and CDR2 FQGNSA come from the germline V gene. For the CDR3, the DNA is TGTGCCAGCAGCTTCTCGGTGAACACTGAAGCTTTCTTT. This codes for CASSFSVNTEAFF.

This clonotype occurred many times. J is TRBJ1-1 and V is TRBV7-2; the match to TRBD1 covers 9 bases. Germline lookup yields CDR1 SGHTA and CDR2 FQGNSA. This CDR3 is 14 amino acids long. V shed 8 bases, J shed 8 bases, and the junction held 12 bases outside the gene matches. In DNA form, the CDR3 reads TGTGCCAGCCGCCGGGACAGGGTAGGGACCGAAGCTTTCTTT. This sequence encodes CASRRDRVGTEAFF.

This clonotype was detected ten times or more. V is TRBV7-9 and J is TRBJ1-4; TRBD1 aligns across 7 bases. The CDR3 loop spans 13 amino acids. CDR1 is SEHNR, CDR2 FQNEAQ, per germline (reference sequence). With V trimmed by 1 base and J by 8 bases, 1 base remained unmatched. The CDR3 here is CASSLVGQEKLFF. The CDR3 nucleotides read TGTGCCAGCAGCTTAGTGGGACAGGAAAAACTGTTTTTT.

There are many counts of this clonotype. The rearrangement links TRBV4-3 to TRBJ2-1, with 9 bases lining up with TRBD1. The J segment lost 5 bases and the V segment lost 0 bases, leaving 8 bases of the junction unmatched. The CDR3 extends over 17 amino acids. CDR1 and CDR2 (germline): LGHNA, YSLEER. The chain's CDR3 is CASSQEGPGQGHNEQFF. The CDR3, as DNA: TGCGCCAGCAGCCAAGAGGGGCCGGGACAGGGACACAATGAGCAGTTCTTC.